This paragraph covers one TCR beta chain sequence. As yet, its antigen is unknown. This record comes from a study of T-cell reconstitution after alpha-beta-depleted transplantation in children. Study results and caveats: Several hundred rapidly expanded clones from non-depleted graft cells reportedly supplied alpha-beta T cells about two months post-transplant. Some patients' high day-60 TCRbeta diversity was traced to surviving recipient T cells and thymic progenitors. T-cell counts and diversity at one year post-transplant came mainly from newly produced T cells.

CDR1 is SGHKS, CDR2 YYEKEE, per germline (reference sequence). Trimming left V 2 bases short and J 2 bases short, with 7 bases between. This CDR3 region has 13 residues. Unique molecular identifiers featured in how the TCRbeta library was prepared. TCRdb re-derived calls from the PCR reads in MiXCR, one entry per CDR3 protein. The sample gives 500,000 to 600,000 distinct CDR3 sequences, roughly 30% of which show up once; about 35% is in the top ten. The material sequenced was PBMCs, taken before TCRalphabeta/CD19-depleted stem cell transplant. The sequence came from a boy under two years old with Wiskott-Aldrich syndrome, due to receive a stem cell transplant. The V and J genes are TRBV5-5 and TRBJ1-1; D not resolved. CDR3: CASSFALNTEAFF. In DNA form, the CDR3 reads TGTGCCAGCAGCTTCGCCCTTAACACTGAAGCTTTCTTT. Full variable domain (outside the CDR3, taken from reference TRBV5-5 and TRBJ1-1): DAGVTQSPTHLIKTRGQQVTLRCSPISGHKSVSWYQQVLGQGPQFIFQYYEKEERGRGNFPDRFSARQFPNYSSELNVNALLLGDSALYLCASSFALNTEAFFGQGTRLTVV.